One sample yielded the 14 T cell receptor beta chains listed below, sequenced in a study of CD8+ T cells in alopecia areata. Treatment given: oral pan-JAK inhibitor, 5-10 mg twice daily. After isolation, RNA underwent reverse transcription to generate cDNA as the sequencing template. Sequencing was performed with immunoSEQ multiplex PCR; in TCRdb, only in-frame clones are kept and a portion is missing. The top ten clones hold about 2.4% of a sample with more than 200,000 clones, 40% to 45% of them seen once. The source was CD4+ T cells sorted from blood, collected between weeks 36 and 40, from a patient treated with tofacitinib. The receptors were gathered from a human donor with alopecia areata.

The gene calls are TRBV6-5 and TRBJ2-7; 8 positions agree with TRBD2. The CDR3 has 14 residues. V lost 7 bases and J lost 0; bases outside the gene matches: 5. In germline, CDR1 is MNHEY, CDR2 SVGAGI. The CDR3, as DNA: TGTGCCAGCAAAAGACTAGCGCTCTCCTACGAGCAGTACTTC. It yields the protein CASKRLALSYEQYF.

The chain uses TRBV15 and TRBJ1-1; D possibly corresponds to TRBD1 (5 bases). This CDR3 has 14 amino acids. The V end was cut by 3 bases, the J end by 6 bases, with 14 bases between. Germline CDR1 is LNHNV and CDR2 is YYDKDF (reference sequence). The CDR3 DNA reads TGTGCCACCAGCAGGGGGGAACGGCGGGCTGAAGCTTTCTTT. This sequence encodes CATSRGERRAEAFF.

The V call is TRBV6-1, the J call TRBJ2-7, with D uncertain. V was trimmed by 3 bases and J by 3 bases, leaving 12 bases between them. The CDR3 is 14 amino acids. The germline V gene encodes CDR1 MNHNS and CDR2 SASEGT. CDR3 region: CASSEIRHGYEQYF. DNA of the CDR3: TGTGCCAGCAGTGAGATTCGACATGGCTACGAGCAGTACTTC.

In the case of this clone: Other DNA variants within this sample encode the same CDR3. The chain recombines TRBV20-1 with TRBJ2-7, with a tentative D call TRBD1 (6 bases). Germline CDR1 reads DFQATT; CDR2 reads SNEGSKA (reference sequence). V was shortened by 4 bases and J by 4 bases, with 8 bases between the two germline ends. The CDR3 runs 11 residues. In nucleotides, the CDR3 is TGCAGTGCTACCAGGGGTTACGAGCAGTACTTC. Translating it yields CSATRGYEQYF.

This chain joins TRBV6-5 and TRBJ2-5; 9 positions match TRBD1. The V segment lost 0 bases and the J segment 7 bases; nucleotides outside the gene matches: 6. This CDR3 comprises 15 residues. In germline, CDR1 is MNHEY, CDR2 SVGAGI. In DNA, the CDR3 is TGTGCCAGCAGTTACTCGGGACAGGGTGAGGTGACCCAGTACTTC. Translation gives CASSYSGQGEVTQYF.

This clone has more than one count but fewer than ten. This chain's CDR3 is CSAGGTRETGTYEQYF. The CDR3 nucleotides are TGCAGCGCTGGGGGCACCCGGGAAACGGGAACCTACGAGCAGTACTTC. The chain joins TRBV29-1 to TRBJ2-7; a possible D gene is TRBD1 (6 bases). V was cut by 7 bases and J by 2 bases, with 24 bases left in between. CDR1 and CDR2 (germline): SQVTM, ANQGSEA. The CDR3 is made up of 16 amino acids.

This clone was seen only a few times. At one of its ends the junction is not consistent with the germline gene, which may arise from a read error. The chain joins TRBV10-3 to TRBJ2-3; no reliable D call. CDR1 ENHRY and CDR2 SYGVKD come from the germline V gene. This CDR3 has 13 amino acids. CDR3 loop: CASSPGSTDTQYF. DNA of the CDR3: TGTGCCAGCAGTCCCGGGAGCACAGATACGCAGTATTTT.

V is TRBV25-1 and J is TRBJ2-1; no firm D call. V was shortened by 5 bases and J by 1 base, with 12 bases between the two germline ends. This CDR3 is 15 amino acids long. Germline V CDR1 and CDR2: MGHDK, SYGVNS. The CDR3: CASSRTDLSYNEQFF. For the CDR3, the DNA is TGTGCCAGCAGTCGCACGGATCTATCCTACAATGAGCAGTTCTTC.

The chain recombines TRBV5-4 with TRBJ1-1, with a possible D match to TRBD1 (5 bases). Germline V gene lookup returns CDR1 SGHNT and CDR2 YYREEE (reference sequence). The V gene lost 3 bases and the J gene lost 1 base, with 13 bases spanning the gap. The CDR3 is 15 amino acids. The CDR3 reads CASSSPGRPNTEAFF. The CDR3 nucleotides read TGTGCCAGCAGCTCACCGGGACGGCCGAACACTGAAGCTTTCTTT.

The chain is built from TRBV25-1 and TRBJ2-1; 13 bases line up with TRBD2. The CDR3 runs to 14 residues. V lost 8 bases to trimming and J lost 10 bases; unmatched junction nucleotides: 8. Germline loops: CDR1 MGHDK, CDR2 SYGVNS. CDR3 nucleotide sequence: TGTGCCAGCGGAACGGGACTAGCGGGGCGAGAGCAGTTCTTC. Residues: CASGTGLAGREQFF.

The chain employs TRBV7-8 and TRBJ2-7, with D possibly matching TRBD1 (5 bases). This CDR3 comprises 16 residues. V was pared by 2 bases and J by 3 bases, with 17 bases between. Germline V gives CDR1 SGHVS, CDR2 FQNEAQ. CDR3 residues: CASSLSSGRVDYEQYF. CDR3 in DNA: TGTGCCAGCAGCTTATCGTCCGGCAGGGTTGACTACGAGCAGTACTTC. The whole variable domain, remainder taken from reference TRBV7-8 and TRBJ2-7, is GAGVSQSPRYKVAKRGQDVALRCDPISGHVSLFWYQQALGQGPEFLTYFQNEAQLDKSGLPSDRFFAERPEGSVSTLKIQRTQQEDSAVYLCASSLSSGRVDYEQYFGPGTRLTVT.

This clone was recorded a few times. J is TRBJ2-7 and V is TRBV13, with D hard to call. V lost 5 bases, J lost 5 bases, and 10 bases lay in between. The CDR3 sequence is 12 residues long. Germline V CDR1 and CDR2: PRHDT, FYEKMQ (reference sequence). In DNA, the CDR3 is TGTGCCAGCAGCCTTGGTGGCCACGAGCAGTACTTC. This encodes CASSLGGHEQYF.

This chain joins TRBV29-1 and TRBJ1-5; no firm D call. Per germline, CDR1 SQVTM and CDR2 ANQGSEA. V was trimmed by 8 bases and J by 3 bases, leaving 14 bases between them. The CDR3 length is 13 residues. The CDR3 DNA follows: TGCAGCACCAGAGACGGGAACAATCAGCCCCAGCATTTT. This codes for CSTRDGNNQPQHF. Filled out from reference TRBV29-1 and TRBJ1-5, the complete variable domain reads SAVISQKPSRDICQRGTSLTIQCQVDSQVTMMFWYRQQPGQSLTLIATANQGSEATYESGFVIDKFPISRPNLTFSTLTVSNMSPEDSSIYLCSTRDGNNQPQHFGDGTRLSIL.

This sequence joins TRBV7-6 and TRBJ2-3; 7 bases match TRBD1. This CDR3 region has 14 residues. Trimming cost V 3 bases and J 6 bases; bases outside gene matches: 6. The germline CDR1 and CDR2 sequences are SGHVS and FNYEAQ. The CDR3 is CASSFGTVADTQYF. The CDR3 nucleotides read TGTGCCAGCAGCTTTGGGACAGTCGCTGATACGCAGTATTTT.